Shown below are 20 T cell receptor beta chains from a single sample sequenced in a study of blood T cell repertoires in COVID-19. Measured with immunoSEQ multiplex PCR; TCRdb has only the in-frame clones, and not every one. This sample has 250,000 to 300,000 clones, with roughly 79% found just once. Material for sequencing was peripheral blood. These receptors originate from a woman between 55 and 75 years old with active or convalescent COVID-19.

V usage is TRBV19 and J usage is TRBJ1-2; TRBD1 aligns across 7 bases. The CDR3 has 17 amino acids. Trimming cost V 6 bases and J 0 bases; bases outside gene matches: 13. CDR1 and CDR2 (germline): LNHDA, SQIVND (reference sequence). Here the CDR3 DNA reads TGTGCCAGTAGGACAACGGGACAGCCCTTTTCTAACTATGGCTACACCTTC. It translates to CASRTTGQPFSNYGYTF.

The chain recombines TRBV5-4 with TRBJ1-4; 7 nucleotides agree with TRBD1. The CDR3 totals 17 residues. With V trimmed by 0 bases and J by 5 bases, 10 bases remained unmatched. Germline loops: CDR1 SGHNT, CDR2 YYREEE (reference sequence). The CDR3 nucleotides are TGTGCCAGCAGCTTGGCCGAGAGAGGGGGCGGCAATGAAAAACTGTTTTTT. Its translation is CASSLAERGGGNEKLFF.

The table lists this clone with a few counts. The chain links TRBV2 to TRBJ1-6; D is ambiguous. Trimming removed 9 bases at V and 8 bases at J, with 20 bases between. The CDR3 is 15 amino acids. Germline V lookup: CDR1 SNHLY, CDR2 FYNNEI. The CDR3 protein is CARSELPARDSPLHF. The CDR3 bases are TGTGCCAGATCCGAGCTCCCCGCGCGTGATTCACCCCTCCACTTT.

CDR3 in DNA: TGCGCCAGCAGCTTGGAGCAGGGTGGCACTGAAGCTTTCTTT. It yields the protein CASSLEQGGTEAFF. The rearrangement uses TRBV5-1 and TRBJ1-1; a weak D match, TRBD1 (5 bases). The germline CDR1 and CDR2 sequences are SGHRS and YFSETQ. This CDR3 is built from 14 residues. The V end lost 0 bases, the J end lost 4 bases, and 10 bases lay between the germline ends. The whole variable domain, remainder taken from reference TRBV5-1 and TRBJ1-1, is KAGVTQTPRYLIKTRGQQVTLSCSPISGHRSVSWYQQTPGQGLQFLFEYFSETQRNKGNFPGRFSGRQFSNSRSEMNVSTLELGDSALYLCASSLEQGGTEAFFGQGTRLTVV.

CDR3 coding DNA: TGTGCCAGCAGCCAAGTAAGCCGGTACCCTAACTATGGCTACACCTTC. It encodes CASSQVSRYPNYGYTF. This chain links TRBV3-1 (or the pseudogene TRBV3-2) with TRBJ1-2; D gene uncertain. Germline V gene lookup returns CDR1 LGHDT and CDR2 YNNKEL (reference sequence). This CDR3 is 16 amino acids long. Trimming removed 1 base from V and 0 bases from J, with 12 bases in between.

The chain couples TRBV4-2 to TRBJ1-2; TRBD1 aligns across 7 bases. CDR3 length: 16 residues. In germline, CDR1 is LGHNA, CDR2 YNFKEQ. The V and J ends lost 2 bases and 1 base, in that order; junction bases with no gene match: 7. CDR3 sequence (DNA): TGTGCCAGCAGCCAACCGGGACAGACTAATAACTATGGCTACACCTTC. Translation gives CASSQPGQTNNYGYTF.

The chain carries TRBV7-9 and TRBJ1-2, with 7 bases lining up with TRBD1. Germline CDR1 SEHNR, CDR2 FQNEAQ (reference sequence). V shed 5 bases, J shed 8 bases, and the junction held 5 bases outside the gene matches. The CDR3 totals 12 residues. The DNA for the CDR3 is TGTGCCAGCAGCGCCGCAGGGGGAGGCTACACCTTC. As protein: CASSAAGGGYTF.

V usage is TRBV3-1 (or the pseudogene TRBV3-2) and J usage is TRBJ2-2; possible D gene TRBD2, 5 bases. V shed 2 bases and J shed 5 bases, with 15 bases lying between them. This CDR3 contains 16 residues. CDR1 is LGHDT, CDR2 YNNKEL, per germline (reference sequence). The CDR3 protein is CASSQLAGTGTGELFF. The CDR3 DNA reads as TGTGCCAGCAGCCAACTCGCGGGCACGGGGACCGGGGAGCTGTTTTTT.

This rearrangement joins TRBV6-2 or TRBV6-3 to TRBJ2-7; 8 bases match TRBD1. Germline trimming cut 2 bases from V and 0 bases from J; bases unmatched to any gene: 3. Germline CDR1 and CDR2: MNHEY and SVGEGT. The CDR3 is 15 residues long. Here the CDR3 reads CASSYAGTGSYEQYF. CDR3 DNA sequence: TGTGCCAGCAGTTACGCGGGGACAGGCTCCTACGAGCAGTACTTC.

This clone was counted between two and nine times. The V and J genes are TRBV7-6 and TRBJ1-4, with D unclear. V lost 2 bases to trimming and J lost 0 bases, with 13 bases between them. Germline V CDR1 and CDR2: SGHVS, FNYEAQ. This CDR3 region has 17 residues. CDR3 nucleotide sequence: TGTGCCAGCAGCTTATCCCCTGAGGGAGCAACTAATGAAAAACTGTTTTTT. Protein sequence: CASSLSPEGATNEKLFF. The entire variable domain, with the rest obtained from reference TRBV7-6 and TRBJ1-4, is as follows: GAGVSQSPRYKVTKRGQDVALRCDPISGHVSLYWYRQALGQGPEFLTYFNYEAQQDKSGLPNDRFSAERPEGSISTLTIQRTEQRDSAMYRCASSLSPEGATNEKLFFGSGTQLSVL.

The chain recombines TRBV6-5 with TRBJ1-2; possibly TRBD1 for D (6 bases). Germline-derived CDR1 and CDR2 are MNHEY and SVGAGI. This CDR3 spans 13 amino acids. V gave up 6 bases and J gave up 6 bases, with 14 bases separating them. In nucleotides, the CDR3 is TGTGCCAGCAGAGGATCGGGGGGCCATGGCTACACCTTC. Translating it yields CASRGSGGHGYTF.

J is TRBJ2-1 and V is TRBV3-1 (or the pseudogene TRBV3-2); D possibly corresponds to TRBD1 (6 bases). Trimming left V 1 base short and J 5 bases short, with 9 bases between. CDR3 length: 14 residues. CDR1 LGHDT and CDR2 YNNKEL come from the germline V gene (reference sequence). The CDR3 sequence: CASSQAGAHNEQFF. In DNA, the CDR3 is TGTGCCAGCAGCCAAGCAGGGGCACACAATGAGCAGTTCTTC.

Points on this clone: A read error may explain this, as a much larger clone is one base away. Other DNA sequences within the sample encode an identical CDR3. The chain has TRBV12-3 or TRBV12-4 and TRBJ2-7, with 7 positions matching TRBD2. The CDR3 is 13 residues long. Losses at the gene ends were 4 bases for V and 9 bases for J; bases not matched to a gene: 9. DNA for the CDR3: TGTGCCAGCAGTTCGGGGGGTCAGTCCCCGCAGTACTTC. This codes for CASSSGGQSPQYF.

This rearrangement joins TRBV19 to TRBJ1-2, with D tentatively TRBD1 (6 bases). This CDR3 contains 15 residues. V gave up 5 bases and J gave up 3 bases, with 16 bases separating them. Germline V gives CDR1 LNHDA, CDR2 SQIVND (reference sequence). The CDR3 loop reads CASSADSLRHYGYTF. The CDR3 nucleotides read TGTGCCAGTAGTGCGGACAGTTTGAGGCACTATGGCTACACCTTC.

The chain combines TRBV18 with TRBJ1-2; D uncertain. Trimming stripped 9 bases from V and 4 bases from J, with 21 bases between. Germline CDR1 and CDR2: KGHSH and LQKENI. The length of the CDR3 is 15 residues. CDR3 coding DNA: TGTGCCAGTTGTCCTAATACGGAGGCAGCCTATGGCTACACCTTC. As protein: CASCPNTEAAYGYTF.

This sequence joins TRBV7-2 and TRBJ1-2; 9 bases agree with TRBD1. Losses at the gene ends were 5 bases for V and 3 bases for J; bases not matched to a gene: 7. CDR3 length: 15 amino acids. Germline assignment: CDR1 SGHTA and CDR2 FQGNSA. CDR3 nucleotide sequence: TGTGCCAGCAGCCCAACCCGGACAGGGGACTATGGCTACACCTTC. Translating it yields CASSPTRTGDYGYTF. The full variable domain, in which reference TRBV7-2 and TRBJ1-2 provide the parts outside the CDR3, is GAGVSQSPSNKVTEKGKDVELRCDPISGHTALYWYRQSLGQGLEFLIYFQGNSAPDKSGLPSDRFSAERTGGSVSTLTIQRTQQEDSAVYLCASSPTRTGDYGYTFGSGTRLTVV.

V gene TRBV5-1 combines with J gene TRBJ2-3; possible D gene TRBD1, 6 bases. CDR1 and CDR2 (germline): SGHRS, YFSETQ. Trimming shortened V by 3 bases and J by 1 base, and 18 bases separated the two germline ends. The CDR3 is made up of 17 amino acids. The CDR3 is CASSSFSGAPGTDTQYF. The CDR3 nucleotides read TGCGCCAGCAGCTCTTTCTCAGGGGCGCCTGGCACAGATACGCAGTATTTT.

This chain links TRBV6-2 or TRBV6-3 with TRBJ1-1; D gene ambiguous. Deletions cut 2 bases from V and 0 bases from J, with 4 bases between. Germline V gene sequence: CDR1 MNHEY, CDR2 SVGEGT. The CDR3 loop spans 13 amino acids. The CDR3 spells CASSYTVNTEAFF. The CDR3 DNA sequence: TGTGCCAGCAGTTACACGGTGAACACTGAAGCTTTCTTT.

CDR3 sequence (DNA): TGTGCCAGCAGCCCTGACTTAGCCAAAAACATTCAGTACTTC. Translation gives CASSPDLAKNIQYF. The chain is built from TRBV7-9 and TRBJ2-4; D call uncertain. Germline V gives CDR1 SEHNR, CDR2 FQNEAQ (reference sequence). The V end was cut by 5 bases, the J end by 0 bases, with 8 bases between. There are 14 residues in the CDR3.

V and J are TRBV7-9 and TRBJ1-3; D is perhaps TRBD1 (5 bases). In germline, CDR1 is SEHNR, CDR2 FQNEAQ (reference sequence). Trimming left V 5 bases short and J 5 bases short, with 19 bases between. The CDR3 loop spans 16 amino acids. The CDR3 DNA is TGTGCCAGCAGCCAAGTCGGGCAGGGCGGCCGAAACACCATATATTTT. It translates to CASSQVGQGGRNTIYF.